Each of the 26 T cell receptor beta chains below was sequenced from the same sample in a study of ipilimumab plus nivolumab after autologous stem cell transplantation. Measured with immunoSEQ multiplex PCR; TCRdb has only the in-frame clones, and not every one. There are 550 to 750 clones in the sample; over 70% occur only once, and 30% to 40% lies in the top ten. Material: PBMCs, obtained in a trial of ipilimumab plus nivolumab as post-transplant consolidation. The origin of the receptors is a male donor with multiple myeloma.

CDR3 nucleotides: TGTGCCACCAGCAGAGAGGGACTAGCGTTGCTCCAAGAGACCCAGTACTTC. Protein sequence: CATSREGLALLQETQYF. The chain uses TRBV15 and TRBJ2-5; 10 positions agree with TRBD2. CDR1 is LNHNV, CDR2 YYDKDF, per germline (reference sequence). This CDR3 has 17 residues. The V and J ends lost 0 bases and 1 base, in that order; junction bases with no gene match: 5.

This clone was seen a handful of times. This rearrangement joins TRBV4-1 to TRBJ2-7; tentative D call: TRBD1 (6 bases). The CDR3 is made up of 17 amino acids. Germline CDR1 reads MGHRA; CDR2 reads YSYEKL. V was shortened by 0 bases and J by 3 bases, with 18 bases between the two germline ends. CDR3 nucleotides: TGCGCCAGCAGCCAAGAGGGACCGGGACATCTTATCTACGAGCAGTACTTC. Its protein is CASSQEGPGHLIYEQYF.

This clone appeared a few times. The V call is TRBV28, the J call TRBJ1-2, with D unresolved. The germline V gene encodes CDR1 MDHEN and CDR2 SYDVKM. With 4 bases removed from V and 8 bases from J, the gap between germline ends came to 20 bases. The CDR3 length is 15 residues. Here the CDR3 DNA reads TGTGCCAGCAGTTATCCCCCCTCATCGGGCGCGGGCTACACCTTC. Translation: CASSYPPSSGAGYTF.

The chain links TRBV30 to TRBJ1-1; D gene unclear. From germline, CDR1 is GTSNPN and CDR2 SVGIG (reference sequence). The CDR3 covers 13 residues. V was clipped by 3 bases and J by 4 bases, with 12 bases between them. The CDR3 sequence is CAWRGKGFTEAFF. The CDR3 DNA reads TGTGCCTGGAGAGGGAAGGGTTTCACTGAAGCTTTCTTT.

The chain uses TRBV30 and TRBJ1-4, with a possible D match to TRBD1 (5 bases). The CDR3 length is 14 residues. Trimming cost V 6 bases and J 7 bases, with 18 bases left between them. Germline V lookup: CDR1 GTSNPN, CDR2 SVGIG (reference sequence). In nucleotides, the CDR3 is TGTGCCTGCCCCGCGGCAGGGAATTCTGAAAAACTGTTTTTT. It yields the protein CACPAAGNSEKLFF. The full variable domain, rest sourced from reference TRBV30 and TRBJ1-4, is SQTIHQWPATLVQPVGSPLSLECTVEGTSNPNLYWYRQAAGRGLQLLFYSVGIGQISSEVPQNLSASRPQDRQFILSSKKLLLSDSGFYLCACPAAGNSEKLFFGSGTQLSVL.

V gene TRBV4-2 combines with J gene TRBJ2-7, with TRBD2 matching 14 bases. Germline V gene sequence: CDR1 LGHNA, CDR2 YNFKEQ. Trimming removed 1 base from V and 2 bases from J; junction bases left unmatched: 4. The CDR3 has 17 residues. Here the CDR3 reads CASSQGLTSGRAYEQYF. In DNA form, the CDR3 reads TGTGCCAGCAGCCAAGGGTTGACTAGCGGGAGGGCCTACGAGCAGTACTTC.

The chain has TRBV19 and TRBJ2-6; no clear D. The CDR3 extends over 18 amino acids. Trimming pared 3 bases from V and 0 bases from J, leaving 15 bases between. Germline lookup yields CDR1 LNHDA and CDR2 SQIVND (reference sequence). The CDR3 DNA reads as TGTGCCAGTAGTATGGGTCGGTATAGATACTCTGGGGCCAACGTCCTGACTTTC. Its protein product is CASSMGRYRYSGANVLTF.

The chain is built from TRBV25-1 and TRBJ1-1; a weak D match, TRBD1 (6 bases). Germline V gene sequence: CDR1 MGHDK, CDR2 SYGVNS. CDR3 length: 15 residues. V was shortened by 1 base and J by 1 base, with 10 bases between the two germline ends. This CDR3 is CASSEWGGWNTEAFF. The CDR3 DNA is TGTGCCAGCAGTGAATGGGGGGGCTGGAACACTGAAGCTTTCTTT.

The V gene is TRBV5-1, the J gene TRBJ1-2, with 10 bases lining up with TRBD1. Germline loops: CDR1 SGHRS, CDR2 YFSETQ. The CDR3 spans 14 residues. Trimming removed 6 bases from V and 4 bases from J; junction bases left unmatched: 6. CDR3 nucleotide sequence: TGCGCCAGCAAGCAGGGACAGGGGATCTATGGCTACACCTTC. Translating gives CASKQGQGIYGYTF. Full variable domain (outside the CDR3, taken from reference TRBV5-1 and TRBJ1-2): KAGVTQTPRYLIKTRGQQVTLSCSPISGHRSVSWYQQTPGQGLQFLFEYFSETQRNKGNFPGRFSGRQFSNSRSEMNVSTLELGDSALYLCASKQGQGIYGYTFGSGTRLTVV.

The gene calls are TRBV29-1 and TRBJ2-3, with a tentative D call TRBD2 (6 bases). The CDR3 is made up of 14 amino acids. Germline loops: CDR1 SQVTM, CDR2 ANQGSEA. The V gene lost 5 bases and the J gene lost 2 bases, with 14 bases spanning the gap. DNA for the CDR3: TGCAGCGTTATAGCGGACCCACCCACAGATACGCAGTATTTT. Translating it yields CSVIADPPTDTQYF.

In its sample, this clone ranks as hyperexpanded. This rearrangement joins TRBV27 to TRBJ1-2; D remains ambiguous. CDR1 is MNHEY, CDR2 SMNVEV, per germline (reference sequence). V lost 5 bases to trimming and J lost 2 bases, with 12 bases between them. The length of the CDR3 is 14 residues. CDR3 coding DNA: TGTGCCAGCAGTCCCGACACGACAAACTATGGCTACACCTTC. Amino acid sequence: CASSPDTTNYGYTF.

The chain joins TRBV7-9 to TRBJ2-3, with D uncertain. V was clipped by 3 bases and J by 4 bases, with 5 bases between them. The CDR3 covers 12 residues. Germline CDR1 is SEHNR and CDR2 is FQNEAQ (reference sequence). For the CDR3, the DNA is TGTGCCAGCAGCTTCACGTCAGATACGCAGTATTTT. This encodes CASSFTSDTQYF.

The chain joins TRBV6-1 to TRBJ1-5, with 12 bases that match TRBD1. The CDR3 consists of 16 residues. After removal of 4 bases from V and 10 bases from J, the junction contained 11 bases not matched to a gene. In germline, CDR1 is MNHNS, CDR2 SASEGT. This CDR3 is CASSARDRGLNAPQHF. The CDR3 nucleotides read TGTGCCAGCAGTGCCCGGGACAGGGGGCTTAATGCTCCCCAGCATTTT.

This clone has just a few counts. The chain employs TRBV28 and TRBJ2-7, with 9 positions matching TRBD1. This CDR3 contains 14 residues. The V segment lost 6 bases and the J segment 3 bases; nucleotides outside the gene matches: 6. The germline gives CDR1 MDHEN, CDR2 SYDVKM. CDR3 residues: CASRLTGGGYEQYF. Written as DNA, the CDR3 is TGTGCCAGCAGACTAACAGGGGGCGGCTACGAGCAGTACTTC.

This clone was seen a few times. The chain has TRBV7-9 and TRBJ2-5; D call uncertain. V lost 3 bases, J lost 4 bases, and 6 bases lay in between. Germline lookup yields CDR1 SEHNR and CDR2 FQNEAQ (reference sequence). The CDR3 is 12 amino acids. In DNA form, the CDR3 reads TGTGCCAGCAGCTTTAAGGGAGAGACCCAGTACTTC. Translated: CASSFKGETQYF. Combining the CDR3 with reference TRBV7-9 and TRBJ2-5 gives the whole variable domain DTGVSQNPRHKITKRGQNVTFRCDPISEHNRLYWYRQTLGQGPEFLTYFQNEAQLEKSRLLSDRFSAERPKGSFSTLEIQRTEQGDSAMYLCASSFKGETQYFGPGTRLLVL.

DNA of the CDR3: TGTGCCAGCAGCACCACTAGCGGGAGGTTGAGAAACATTCAGTACTTC. Translating gives CASSTTSGRLRNIQYF. V is TRBV7-9 and J is TRBJ2-4, with 12 bases matching TRBD2. The germline gives CDR1 SEHNR, CDR2 FQNEAQ (reference sequence). Trimming cost V 5 bases and J 6 bases; bases outside gene matches: 8. CDR3 length: 16 residues. The full variable domain, its missing parts supplied by reference TRBV7-9 and TRBJ2-4, is DTGVSQNPRHKITKRGQNVTFRCDPISEHNRLYWYRQTLGQGPEFLTYFQNEAQLEKSRLLSDRFSAERPKGSFSTLEIQRTEQGDSAMYLCASSTTSGRLRNIQYFGAGTRLSVL.

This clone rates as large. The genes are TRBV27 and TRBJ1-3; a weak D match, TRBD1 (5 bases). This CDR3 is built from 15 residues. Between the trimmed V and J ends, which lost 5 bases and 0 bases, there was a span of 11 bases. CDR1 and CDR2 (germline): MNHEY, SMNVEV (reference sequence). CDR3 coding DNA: TGTGCCAGCAGTATAACAGGTGCCTCTGGAAACACCATATATTTT. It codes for CASSITGASGNTIYF.

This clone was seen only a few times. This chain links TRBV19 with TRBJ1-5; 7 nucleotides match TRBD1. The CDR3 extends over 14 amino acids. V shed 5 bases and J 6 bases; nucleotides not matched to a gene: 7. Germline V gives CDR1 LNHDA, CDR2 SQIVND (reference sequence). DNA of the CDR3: TGTGCCAGTAGTGTTACAGGGGCGGGTCAGCCCCAGCATTTT. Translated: CASSVTGAGQPQHF.

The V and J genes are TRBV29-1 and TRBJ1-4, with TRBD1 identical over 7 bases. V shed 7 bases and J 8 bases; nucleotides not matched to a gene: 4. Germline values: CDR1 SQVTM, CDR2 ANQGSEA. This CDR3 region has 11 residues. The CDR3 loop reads CSGRQGEKLFF. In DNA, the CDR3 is TGCAGCGGTCGACAGGGAGAAAAACTGTTTTTT.

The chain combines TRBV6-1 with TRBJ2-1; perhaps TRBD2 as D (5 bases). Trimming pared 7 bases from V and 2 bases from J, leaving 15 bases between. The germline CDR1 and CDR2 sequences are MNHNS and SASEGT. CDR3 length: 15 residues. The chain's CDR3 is CASKDRDLTYNEQFF. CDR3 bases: TGTGCCAGCAAGGACCGGGATTTGACCTACAATGAGCAGTTCTTC.

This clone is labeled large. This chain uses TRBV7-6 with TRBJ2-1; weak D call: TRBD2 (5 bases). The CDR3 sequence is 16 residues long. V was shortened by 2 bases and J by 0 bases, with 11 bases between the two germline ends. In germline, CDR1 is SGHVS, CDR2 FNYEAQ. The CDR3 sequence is CASSLLGGFSYNEQFF. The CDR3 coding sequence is TGTGCCAGCAGCTTATTGGGCGGGTTCTCCTACAATGAGCAGTTCTTC.

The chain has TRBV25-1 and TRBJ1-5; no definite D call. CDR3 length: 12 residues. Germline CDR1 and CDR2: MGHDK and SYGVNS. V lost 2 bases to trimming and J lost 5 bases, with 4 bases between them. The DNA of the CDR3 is TGTGCCAGCAGTGAAGGGTATCAGCCCCAGCATTTT. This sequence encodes CASSEGYQPQHF.

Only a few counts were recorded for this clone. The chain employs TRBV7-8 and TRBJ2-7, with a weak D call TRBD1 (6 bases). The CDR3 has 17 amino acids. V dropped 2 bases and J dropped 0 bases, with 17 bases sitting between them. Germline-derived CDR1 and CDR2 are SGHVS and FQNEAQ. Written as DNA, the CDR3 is TGTGCCAGCAGCTTATCGCCAGGGGAGCCAAGCTCCTACGAGCAGTACTTC. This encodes CASSLSPGEPSSYEQYF.

For the CDR3, the DNA is TGCGCCAGCAGCCAAGACAAGGGGACCTACGAGCAGTACTTC. It yields the protein CASSQDKGTYEQYF. This sequence joins TRBV4-3 and TRBJ2-7; D perhaps matches TRBD1 (5 bases). The V end was cut by 0 bases, the J end by 2 bases, with 8 bases between. CDR3 size: 14 residues. Looked up from germline, CDR1 is LGHNA and CDR2 is YSLEER.

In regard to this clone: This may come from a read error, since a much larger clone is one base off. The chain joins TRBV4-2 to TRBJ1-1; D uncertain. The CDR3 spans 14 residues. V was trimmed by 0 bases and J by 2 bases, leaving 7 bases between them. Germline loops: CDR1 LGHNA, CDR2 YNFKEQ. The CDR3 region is CASSQDSGNTEAFF. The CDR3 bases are TGTGCCAGCAGCCAAGATTCGGGCAACACTGAAGCTTTCTTT.

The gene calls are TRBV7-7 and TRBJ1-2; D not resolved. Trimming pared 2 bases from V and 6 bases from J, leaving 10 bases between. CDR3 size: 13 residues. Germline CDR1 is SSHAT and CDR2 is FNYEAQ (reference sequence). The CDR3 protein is CASSLSPSHGYTF. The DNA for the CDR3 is TGTGCCAGCAGCTTAAGTCCGTCGCATGGCTACACCTTC.